A single sample is the source of the 27 T cell receptor beta chains below, sequenced in a study of cytomegalovirus exposure and HLA in healthy donors. TCRdb's table, derived via immunoSEQ multiplex PCR, lists solely in-frame clones and lacks some. In the table there are some 160,000 clones, approximately 90% of which are singletons. The specimen sequenced was PBMCs. All receptors come from a young man in good health and CMV-seronegative.

The CDR3 loop is CASSYSSKAKNIQYF. The DNA for the CDR3 is TGTGCCAGCAGTTACTCGAGTAAAGCCAAAAACATTCAGTACTTC. The chain combines TRBV6-5 with TRBJ2-4; D is uncertain. The CDR3 spans 15 residues. Trimming left V 0 bases short and J 0 bases short, with 6 bases between. CDR1 and CDR2 from the germline V gene are MNHEY and SVGAGI.

The CDR3 DNA sequence: TGTGCCATCAGTGATGGGGCGGGGGACGACTATGGCTACACCTTC. It is translated as CAISDGAGDDYGYTF. The chain employs TRBV10-3 and TRBJ1-2; TRBD1 is a possible D gene (5 bases). Germline loops: CDR1 ENHRY, CDR2 SYGVKD. V was trimmed by 3 bases and J by 3 bases, leaving 14 bases between them. CDR3 length: 15 amino acids.

Note on this clone: One junction end does not reproduce the germline sequence, and a read error may be involved. This rearrangement joins TRBV7-9 to TRBJ1-3; D unclear. Germline CDR1 and CDR2: SEHNR and FQNEAQ (reference sequence). This CDR3 is 16 amino acids long. The CDR3 coding sequence is TGTGCCAGCAGTTTAGCCCTAGCGGGGTTAGGAAACACCATATATTTT. Encoded protein: CASSLALAGLGNTIYF. Full variable domain (rest looked up from reference TRBV7-9 and TRBJ1-3): DTGVSQNPRHKITKRGQNVTFRCDPISEHNRLYWYRQTLGQGPEFLTYFQNEAQLEKSRLLSDRFSAERPKGSFSTLEIQRTEQGDSAMYLCASSLALAGLGNTIYFGEGSWLTVV.

This chain uses TRBV10-2 with TRBJ2-1; perhaps TRBD2 as D (5 bases). The V end lost 2 bases, the J end lost 7 bases, and 21 bases lay between the germline ends. In germline, CDR1 is WSHSY, CDR2 SAAADI. This CDR3 is 17 amino acids long. The CDR3 DNA sequence: TGCGCCAGCAGTGAGGAAGGCTACCTAGCATCAAAGAATGAGCAGTTCTTC. Translating gives CASSEEGYLASKNEQFF.

This sequence joins TRBV15 and TRBJ1-5; 12 bases map to TRBD1. Trimming cost V 0 bases and J 5 bases; bases outside gene matches: 8. Germline V gene data show CDR1 as LNHNV and CDR2 as YYDKDF (reference sequence). The CDR3 runs to 18 residues. CDR3 sequence: CATSRDPRDRGQYQPQHF. In DNA form, the CDR3 reads TGTGCCACCAGCAGAGATCCCAGGGACAGGGGGCAATATCAGCCCCAGCATTTT.

V gene TRBV27 combines with J gene TRBJ2-3; a possible D gene is TRBD1 (5 bases). V was clipped by 3 bases and J by 2 bases, with 9 bases between them. The CDR3 loop spans 14 amino acids. CDR1 is MNHEY, CDR2 SMNVEV, per germline (reference sequence). CDR3 sequence: CASSFGASTDTQYF. The CDR3 DNA reads TGTGCCAGCAGTTTTGGGGCGTCCACAGATACGCAGTATTTT.

A single count supports this clone. This chain joins TRBV2 and TRBJ2-5; maybe TRBD2 (5 bases). V gave up 6 bases and J gave up 5 bases, with 13 bases separating them. This CDR3 comprises 13 residues. Germline V lookup: CDR1 SNHLY, CDR2 FYNNEI. The CDR3 protein is CASSGGPQETQYF. Written as DNA, the CDR3 is TGTGCCAGCAGCGGAGGACCCCAGGAGACCCAGTACTTC.

This clone has just one count. The genes are TRBV28 and TRBJ1-2, with TRBD1 matching 10 bases. This CDR3 is built from 16 residues. Germline V gene data show CDR1 as MDHEN and CDR2 as SYDVKM. V shed 6 bases and J 4 bases; nucleotides not matched to a gene: 11. The CDR3 reads CASSAGGTGELYGYTF. The CDR3 DNA is TGTGCCAGCAGCGCGGGGGGGACAGGGGAACTCTATGGCTACACCTTC.

The chain recombines TRBV9 with TRBJ2-3; no reliable D call. This CDR3 contains 17 residues. From germline, CDR1 is SGDLS and CDR2 YYNGEE. The germline V and J ends were trimmed by 4 bases and 0 bases, with 18 bases remaining between them. Here the CDR3 DNA reads TGTGCCAGCAGCTCCCGCGGCCAGTACACTAGCACAGATACGCAGTATTTT. Translated: CASSSRGQYTSTDTQYF. Filled out from reference TRBV9 and TRBJ2-3, the complete variable domain reads DSGVTQTPKHLITATGQRVTLRCSPRSGDLSVYWYQQSLDQGLQFLIQYYNGEERAKGNILERFSAQQFPDLHSELNLSSLELGDSALYFCASSSRGQYTSTDTQYFGPGTRLTVL.

The chain links TRBV11-3 to TRBJ1-1, with no clear D. This CDR3 spans 16 amino acids. Trimming took off 4 bases at V and 1 base at J, with 16 bases between the two ends. The germline V gene has CDR1 SGHNT and CDR2 YENEEA. The CDR3 region has the DNA TGTGCCAGCAGCTCAGGATGGTTGGGGAGGAACACTGAAGCTTTCTTT. Translating gives CASSSGWLGRNTEAFF.

This chain connects TRBV27 to TRBJ1-1; the match to TRBD1 covers 12 bases. The CDR3 spans 14 residues. Trimming cost V 5 bases and J 8 bases; bases outside gene matches: 6. Germline V gives CDR1 MNHEY, CDR2 SMNVEV (reference sequence). CDR3 DNA sequence: TGTGCCAGCAGTCCAAGAGGGACAGGGGGCGAAGCTTTCTTT. Residues: CASSPRGTGGEAFF.

The rearrangement joins TRBV4-3 to TRBJ2-5; possibly TRBD2 for D (7 bases). Germline V gene data show CDR1 as LGHNA and CDR2 as YSLEER. V shed 3 bases and J shed 3 bases, with 23 bases lying between them. This CDR3 is 18 amino acids long. As DNA, the CDR3 is TGCGCCAGCAGCCATTTCCGGGGGGCTAGGCAGGAAAAAGAGACCCAGTACTTC. Translating it yields CASSHFRGARQEKETQYF.

This clone was seen only once. The J gene is TRBJ2-7, the V gene TRBV5-1, with TRBD2 matching 8 bases. The CDR3 is 15 residues long. Germline V lookup: CDR1 SGHRS, CDR2 YFSETQ. V was clipped by 4 bases and J by 3 bases; unmatched bases: 9. Written as DNA, the CDR3 is TGCGCCAGCAGCCCTGAAATAGCGGGGATCTACGAGCAGTACTTC. Its translation: CASSPEIAGIYEQYF.

This chain joins TRBV5-6 and TRBJ1-5; 12 nucleotides agree with TRBD1. J lost 6 bases, V lost 0 bases, and 4 bases had no gene match. The CDR3 runs to 16 residues. Germline V gene data show CDR1 as SGHDT and CDR2 as YYEEEE. For the CDR3, the DNA is TGTGCCAGCAGCTTGGGGGGACAGGGGGCTTTTCAGCCCCAGCATTTT. Translating it yields CASSLGGQGAFQPQHF.

In this sample, this clone turned up once. The J gene is TRBJ2-1, the V gene TRBV6-1; 11 nucleotides line up with TRBD2. The J segment lost 3 bases and the V segment lost 6 bases, leaving 4 bases of the junction unmatched. The CDR3 sequence is 15 residues long. CDR1 MNHNS and CDR2 SASEGT come from the germline V gene. This chain's CDR3 is CASRTGTSGYNEQFF. The CDR3 DNA reads as TGTGCCAGCAGAACCGGGACTAGCGGCTACAATGAGCAGTTCTTC.

The chain has TRBV5-1 and TRBJ2-4; weak D call: TRBD1 (5 bases). Germline CDR1 reads SGHRS; CDR2 reads YFSETQ. CDR3 length: 14 amino acids. V gave up 0 bases and J gave up 4 bases, with 8 bases separating them. Here the CDR3 reads CASSLVAGKNIQYF. The CDR3 nucleotides read TGCGCCAGCAGCTTGGTAGCAGGGAAAAACATTCAGTACTTC.

The V call is TRBV4-1, the J call TRBJ2-5, with 8 positions matching TRBD2. The ends lost 8 bases at V and 2 bases at J; junction bases unmatched: 4. The CDR3 consists of 13 residues. Germline-derived CDR1 and CDR2 are MGHRA and YSYEKL. The CDR3: CASSRGGQETQYF. The CDR3, as DNA: TGCGCCAGCTCCCGGGGGGGGCAAGAGACCCAGTACTTC.

This chain links TRBV2 with TRBJ2-5; D possibly corresponds to TRBD1 (6 bases). Trimming cost V 5 bases and J 11 bases, with 15 bases left between them. This CDR3 is 12 amino acids long. From germline, CDR1 is SNHLY and CDR2 FYNNEI. The CDR3 reads CASSTAGDRQYF. The CDR3 coding sequence is TGTGCCAGCAGTACGGCAGGGGACCGACAGTACTTC.

The chain recombines TRBV28 with TRBJ2-1; 13 bases fit TRBD2. V dropped 1 base and J dropped 9; count of bases not matched to a gene: 3. The CDR3 consists of 15 residues. Per the germline V gene, CDR1 is MDHEN and CDR2 is SYDVKM. CDR3 amino acids: CASSLYGLAGAEQFF. CDR3 nucleotide sequence: TGTGCCAGCAGTTTATATGGACTAGCGGGGGCTGAGCAGTTCTTC.

This clone was recorded once. CDR3: CASSIRGLGDNEQFF. In nucleotides, the CDR3 is TGTGCCAGCAGCATAAGGGGACTCGGGGACAATGAGCAGTTCTTC. V and J are TRBV13 and TRBJ2-1; tentative D call: TRBD2 (6 bases). The CDR3 loop spans 15 amino acids. CDR1 is PRHDT and CDR2 is FYEKMQ in the germline V gene (reference sequence). V was clipped by 5 bases and J by 5 bases, with 16 bases between them.

The table lists this clone with a few counts. At one boundary the junction diverges from the germline segment, which might be a read error. J is TRBJ2-7 and V is TRBV6-4, with D hard to call. This CDR3 has 11 amino acids. The germline V gene has CDR1 MRHNA and CDR2 SNTAGT. This CDR3 reads CASREPRDSSF. CDR3 DNA sequence: TGTGCCAGCAGGGAACCTAGAGACTCCTCCTTC.

J is TRBJ2-1 and V is TRBV5-6, with a weak D call TRBD1 (6 bases). V lost 4 bases and J lost 0, with 14 bases in between. This CDR3 is 16 amino acids long. Germline assignment: CDR1 SGHDT and CDR2 YYEEEE. For the CDR3, the DNA is TGTGCCAGCAGCCGGGACAAACCGTTCTCCTACAATGAGCAGTTCTTC. It translates to CASSRDKPFSYNEQFF.

The table lists this clone with a few counts. The V gene is TRBV5-8, the J gene TRBJ2-7; D is perhaps TRBD2 (5 bases). The V gene lost 2 bases and the J gene lost 5 bases, with 11 bases spanning the gap. The CDR3 sequence is 13 residues long. From germline, CDR1 is SGHTS and CDR2 YDEGEE. DNA of the CDR3: TGTGCCAGCAGCTTAGGGCTCGGGGACGAGCAGTACTTC. Encoded protein: CASSLGLGDEQYF.

The chain is built from TRBV7-9 and TRBJ1-1; D might be TRBD1 (5 bases). Germline assignment: CDR1 SEHNR and CDR2 FQNEAQ (reference sequence). CDR3 length: 13 amino acids. The V gene lost 1 base and the J gene lost 5 bases, with 8 bases spanning the gap. The CDR3 sequence is CASSLEPGTEAFF. The DNA for the CDR3 is TGTGCCAGCAGCTTAGAGCCAGGGACTGAAGCTTTCTTT. Supplemented by reference TRBV7-9 and TRBJ1-1, the full variable domain reads DTGVSQNPRHKITKRGQNVTFRCDPISEHNRLYWYRQTLGQGPEFLTYFQNEAQLEKSRLLSDRFSAERPKGSFSTLEIQRTEQGDSAMYLCASSLEPGTEAFFGQGTRLTVV.

J is TRBJ2-5 and V is TRBV6-6, with D perhaps TRBD2 (6 bases). CDR1 MNHNY and CDR2 SVGAGI come from the germline V gene (reference sequence). The V end was cut by 2 bases, the J end by 3 bases, with 16 bases between. CDR3 length: 16 residues. The CDR3 loop reads CASSYRGGVGEETQYF. Written as DNA, the CDR3 is TGTGCCAGCAGTTACCGTGGCGGGGTCGGCGAAGAGACCCAGTACTTC.

This chain uses TRBV6-1 with TRBJ1-3, with D unresolved. Trimming stripped 4 bases from V and 4 bases from J, with 11 bases between. Germline V gene lookup returns CDR1 MNHNS and CDR2 SASEGT. The CDR3 runs 14 residues. This CDR3 is CASSARVEGNTIYF. CDR3 bases: TGTGCCAGCAGTGCCCGGGTGGAAGGAAACACCATATATTTT.

The chain joins TRBV4-1 to TRBJ2-7; a weak D match, TRBD2 (6 bases). V was shortened by 0 bases and J by 3 bases, with 12 bases between the two germline ends. Germline lookup yields CDR1 MGHRA and CDR2 YSYEKL. The CDR3 runs to 15 residues. In nucleotides, the CDR3 is TGCGCCAGCAGCCAAGAGAACGTGGGAGGCTACGAGCAGTACTTC. Its protein is CASSQENVGGYEQYF.